Listed below are T cell receptor beta chains from one sample, sequenced in a study of CD8 T cell repertoires and HIV-1 epitope variants. Method: immunoSEQ multiplex PCR; TCRdb's copy keeps in-frame clones and lacks some. The sample has around 5,000 clones, about two thirds seen once. No cognate antigen is known for these TCRs. The sample taken for sequencing was cultured CD8+ T cells derived from PBMCs. The origin of the receptors is a male donor with HIV. Each CDR3 is given with its conserved first and last residue. A D gene is named only where the DNA matches it firmly. The size of a clone is reported for some rows only, either as once, few or many, or as a class for expanded clones.

DNA	CDR3	V	J	D	size
TGCGCCAGCAGTGAGGTTTGGGGGCGCAACACCGGGGAGCTGTTTTTT	CASSEVWGRNTGELFF	TRBV10-1	TRBJ2-2	-	-
TGCAGCGTTGAAGATGGGGTGCTCTCTGGGGCCAACGTCCTGACTTTC	CSVEDGVLSGANVLTF	TRBV29-1	TRBJ2-6	-	few
TGTGCCAGCAGCTTAGGTCTCCGTGAAGCTTTCTTT	CASSLGLREAFF	TRBV11-1	TRBJ1-1	-	-
TGTGCCAGCAGCTTAAGAACGCCACAATGGGATACGCAGTATTTT	CASSLRTPQWDTQYF	TRBV11-2	TRBJ2-3	-	-
TGTGCCAGTAGTTCCCGGTTACTTAGCAATCAGCCTCAGCATTTT	CASSSRLLSNQPQHF	TRBV19	TRBJ1-5	-	once
TGTGCCAGCAGGTTCGGGGCGGGAAGGCCAGATACGCAGTATTTT	CASRFGAGRPDTQYF	TRBV27	TRBJ2-3	-	-
TGTGCCTGGAGGGAACCGGGACTAGCTCATGAGCAGTTCTTC	CAWREPGLAHEQFF	TRBV30	TRBJ2-1	TRBD2	-
TGTGCCAGTAGTATATCGACACACACTGAAGCTTTCTTT	CASSISTHTEAFF	TRBV19	TRBJ1-1	-	-
TGTGCCAGCAGTAGAGGGTTAGAGAACACTGAAGCTTTCTTT	CASSRGLENTEAFF	TRBV5-5	TRBJ1-1	-	-
TGTGCCAGCAGCAGTTGGTCCCGGGGCACTGAAGCTTTCTTT	CASSSWSRGTEAFF	TRBV5-5	TRBJ1-1	-	-
TGTGCCAGTAGTACCTTAGGGGGCACTGAAGCTTTCTTT	CASSTLGGTEAFF	TRBV19	TRBJ1-1	-	-
TGCGCCAGCAGCTTGGGGTACGAGCAGTACTTC	CASSLGYEQYF	TRBV5-1	TRBJ2-7	-	few
TGTGCCAGCAGTTTATCGGTAGGGACTAGCGGGACTGGTGAGCAGTTCTTC	CASSLSVGTSGTGEQFF	TRBV27	TRBJ2-1	TRBD2	-
TGTGCCAGCAGCTTGGCAGGCCTTGGCTATGGCTACACCTTC	CASSLAGLGYGYTF	TRBV5-8	TRBJ1-2	-	-
TGTGCCAGCAGCCCACAGGAGGGGGCAGGAGGTGGGGAGACCCAGTACTTC	CASSPQEGAGGGETQYF	TRBV11-2	TRBJ2-5	-	-
TGTGCCAGCAGCTTAGATAATCGGGGAATGAACACTGAAGCTTTCTTT	CASSLDNRGMNTEAFF	TRBV7-9	TRBJ1-1	-	-